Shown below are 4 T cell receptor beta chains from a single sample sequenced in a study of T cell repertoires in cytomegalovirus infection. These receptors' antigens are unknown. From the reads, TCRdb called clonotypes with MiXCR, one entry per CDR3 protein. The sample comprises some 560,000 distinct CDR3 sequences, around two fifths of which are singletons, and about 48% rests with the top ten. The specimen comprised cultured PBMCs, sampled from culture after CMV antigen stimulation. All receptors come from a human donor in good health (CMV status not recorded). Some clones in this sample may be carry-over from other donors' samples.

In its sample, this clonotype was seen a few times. CDR3 bases: TGTGCCAGCAGCGTAGGACCAAATCAGCCCCAGCATTTT. Amino acids: CASSVGPNQPQHF. This chain uses TRBV9 with TRBJ1-5, with unresolved D. Germline values: CDR1 SGDLS, CDR2 YYNGEE. This CDR3 contains 13 residues. Trimming removed 0 bases from V and 4 bases from J, with 5 bases in between.

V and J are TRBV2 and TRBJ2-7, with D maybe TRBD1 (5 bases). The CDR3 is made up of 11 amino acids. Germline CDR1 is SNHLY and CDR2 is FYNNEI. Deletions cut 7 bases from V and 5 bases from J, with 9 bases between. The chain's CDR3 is CASNQGHEQYF. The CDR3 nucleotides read TGTGCCAGCAACCAGGGCCACGAGCAGTACTTC.

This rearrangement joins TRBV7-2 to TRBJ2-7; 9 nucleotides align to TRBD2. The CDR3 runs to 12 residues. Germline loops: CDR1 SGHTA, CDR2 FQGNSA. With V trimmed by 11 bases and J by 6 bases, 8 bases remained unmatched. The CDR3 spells CAAGPAGGEQYF. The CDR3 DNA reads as TGTGCCGCAGGTCCAGCGGGAGGCGAGCAGTACTTC.

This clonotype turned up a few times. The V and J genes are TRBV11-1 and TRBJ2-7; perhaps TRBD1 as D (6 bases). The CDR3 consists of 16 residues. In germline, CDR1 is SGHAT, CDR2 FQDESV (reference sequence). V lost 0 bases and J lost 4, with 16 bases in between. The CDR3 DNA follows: TGTGCCAGCAGCTTAGCACCCCTGGGGGCCGCTTACGAGCAGTACTTC. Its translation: CASSLAPLGAAYEQYF. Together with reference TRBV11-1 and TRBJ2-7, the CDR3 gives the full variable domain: EAEVAQSPRYKITEKSQAVAFWCDPISGHATLYWYRQILGQGPELLVQFQDESVVDDSQLPKDRFSAERLKGVDSTLKIQPAELGDSAMYLCASSLAPLGAAYEQYFGPGTRLTVT.